This passage covers 19 T cell receptor beta chains from one sample sequenced in a study of T and B cells in COVID-19 patients. Blood genomic DNA input for TRB amplification was 250-500 ng. TRB rearrangements were amplified by multiplex PCR with BIOMED2 TRB-A/B primers. Using its own MiXCR run on the multiplex PCR reads, TCRdb lists one record per CDR3 protein. The sample shows some 8,000 distinct CDR3 sequences, 40% of them seen only once. Material for sequencing was blood. The receptor set was obtained from a human donor who had recovered from COVID-19.

In its sample, this clonotype was seen a few times. The chain links TRBV29-1 to TRBJ1-2; 7 bases match TRBD1. Germline V gives CDR1 SQVTM, CDR2 ANQGSEA. The CDR3 contains 16 residues. V dropped 7 bases and J dropped 4; count of bases not matched to a gene: 18. CDR3 DNA sequence: TGCAGCGCCAAGGGTGACAGGGAGTTAGATAGCTATGGCTACACCTTC. Amino acid sequence: CSAKGDRELDSYGYTF.

This clonotype was observed a handful of times. V is TRBV5-4 and J is TRBJ2-3, with D possibly being TRBD2 (6 bases). V gave up 1 base and J gave up 3 bases, with 21 bases separating them. CDR1 is SGHNT and CDR2 is YYREEE in the germline V gene (reference sequence). The CDR3 has 18 amino acids. In DNA, the CDR3 is TGTGCCAGCAGCTTGAAGCGAGGGTTGCAGGAGGGGACAGATACGCAGTATTTT. This sequence encodes CASSLKRGLQEGTDTQYF.

This clonotype is classed as medium-sized. The chain joins TRBV5-5 to TRBJ2-5; D might be TRBD2 (6 bases). V was clipped by 2 bases and J by 1 base, with 9 bases between them. Looked up from germline, CDR1 is SGHKS and CDR2 is YYEKEE (reference sequence). This CDR3 has 14 amino acids. The CDR3 DNA reads TGTGCCAGCAGCTTCGCGGGACGCCAAGAGACCCAGTACTTC. Protein sequence: CASSFAGRQETQYF.

This clonotype is deemed medium-sized (0.01 to 0.1%). The V and J genes are TRBV11-3 and TRBJ2-5, with TRBD1 identical over 7 bases. The CDR3 runs to 13 residues. Germline CDR1 is SGHNT and CDR2 is YENEEA. The trim removed 5 bases at V and 5 bases at J, leaving 5 bases unmatched. CDR3 loop: CASSPGTEETQYF. The CDR3 region has the DNA TGTGCCAGCAGCCCAGGGACAGAGGAGACCCAGTACTTC.

By share, this clonotype counts as medium-sized. The chain combines TRBV15 with TRBJ2-2; 9 nucleotides align to TRBD1. The length of the CDR3 is 15 residues. Germline-derived CDR1 and CDR2 are LNHNV and YYDKDF (reference sequence). V shed 0 bases, J shed 7 bases, and the junction held 3 bases outside the gene matches. The CDR3, as DNA: TGTGCCACCAGCAGAGAACAGGGGGCAAGCGGGGAGCTGTTTTTT. This encodes CATSREQGASGELFF.

V is TRBV30 and J is TRBJ2-5, with a tentative D call TRBD2 (6 bases). The germline gives CDR1 GTSNPN, CDR2 SVGIG (reference sequence). The germline V and J ends were trimmed by 0 bases and 2 bases, with 10 bases remaining between them. The CDR3 extends over 14 amino acids. In DNA form, the CDR3 reads TGTGCCTGGAGTGTAGGGGCGGGACAAGAGACCCAGTACTTC. Its protein is CAWSVGAGQETQYF.

The rearrangement links TRBV19 to TRBJ2-1, with D perhaps TRBD2 (5 bases). Germline CDR1 reads LNHDA; CDR2 reads SQIVND (reference sequence). V was clipped by 6 bases and J by 6 bases, with 12 bases between them. The CDR3 loop spans 13 amino acids. The CDR3: CASRPGRVNEQFF. DNA for the CDR3: TGTGCCAGTAGGCCGGGAAGGGTCAATGAGCAGTTCTTC.

The chain is built from TRBV19 and TRBJ2-1; maybe TRBD1 (5 bases). The CDR3 covers 14 residues. V was pared by 6 bases and J by 4 bases, with 13 bases between. Per the germline V gene, CDR1 is LNHDA and CDR2 is SQIVND (reference sequence). CDR3 nucleotides: TGTGCCAGTAGAAAAACAGGTGATTACAATGAGCAGTTCTTC. Amino acids: CASRKTGDYNEQFF.

CDR3 sequence: CASSEARVAGARYEQYV. The CDR3 DNA sequence: TGTGCCAGCAGTGAAGCGCGGGTAGCGGGGGCAAGATACGAGCAGTACGTC. This sequence joins TRBV6-5 and TRBJ2-7; TRBD2 matches at 9 bases. Looked up from germline, CDR1 is MNHEY and CDR2 is SVGAGI. The CDR3 runs to 17 residues. Trimming took 5 bases from V and 4 from J; bases not matched to a gene: 15.

The V call is TRBV20-1, the J call TRBJ2-5, with D possibly TRBD1 on 6 matching bases. With 6 bases removed from V and 2 bases from J, the gap between germline ends came to 10 bases. The length of the CDR3 is 12 residues. Germline loops: CDR1 DFQATT, CDR2 SNEGSKA (reference sequence). Here the CDR3 DNA reads TGCAGTGCGTCCGGACAGCAAGAGACCCAGTACTTC. Its protein product is CSASGQQETQYF.

The V call is TRBV19, the J call TRBJ2-2; 10 bases align to TRBD2. The V gene end was trimmed by 3 bases and the J gene end by 2 bases; junction bases not matched to a gene: 3. The CDR3 sequence is 16 residues long. From germline, CDR1 is LNHDA and CDR2 SQIVND (reference sequence). DNA for the CDR3: TGTGCCAGTAGTATCCGGACTAGCGGAAACACCGGGGAGCTGTTTTTT. Translating gives CASSIRTSGNTGELFF.

The genes are TRBV6-2 or TRBV6-3 and TRBJ1-2; D uncertain. This CDR3 has 13 amino acids. Trimming removed 6 bases at V and 4 bases at J, with 12 bases between. Germline V gene lookup returns CDR1 MNHEY and CDR2 SVGEGT. This chain's CDR3 is CASRLFPGYGYTF. CDR3 bases: TGTGCCAGCAGGCTATTTCCAGGCTATGGCTACACCTTC.

This chain uses TRBV19 with TRBJ1-2, with TRBD1 as a possible D gene (5 bases). There are 14 residues in the CDR3. CDR1 LNHDA and CDR2 SQIVND come from the germline V gene (reference sequence). The V end lost 6 bases, the J end lost 4 bases, and 15 bases lay between the germline ends. CDR3 sequence: CASSRDSGSYGYTF. The CDR3 coding sequence is TGTGCCAGTAGCCGGGATTCAGGGAGCTATGGCTACACCTTC. Variable domain in full (rest from reference TRBV19 and TRBJ1-2): DGGITQSPKYLFRKEGQNVTLSCEQNLNHDAMYWYRQDPGQGLRLIYYSQIVNDFQKGDIAEGYSVSREKKESFPLTVTSAQKNPTAFYLCASSRDSGSYGYTFGSGTRLTVV.

This clonotype was observed a handful of times. The rearrangement uses TRBV19 and TRBJ1-4; D call uncertain. There are 14 residues in the CDR3. V dropped 7 bases and J dropped 0 bases, with 9 bases sitting between them. Germline V lookup: CDR1 LNHDA, CDR2 SQIVND (reference sequence). This CDR3 reads CASKEEATNEKLFF. DNA of the CDR3: TGTGCCAGTAAGGAAGAAGCAACTAATGAAAAACTGTTTTTT.

By its share, this clonotype is medium-sized (0.01 to 0.1%). The chain employs TRBV29-1 and TRBJ2-7; weak D call: TRBD1 (5 bases). The CDR3 covers 15 residues. With 4 bases removed from V and 1 base from J, the gap between germline ends came to 17 bases. In germline, CDR1 is SQVTM, CDR2 ANQGSEA. The CDR3 here is CSVGGETADSYEQYF. CDR3 nucleotides: TGCAGCGTTGGTGGTGAGACAGCTGATTCCTACGAGCAGTACTTC.

The J gene is TRBJ2-3, the V gene TRBV27; D is unresolved. Germline CDR1 MNHEY, CDR2 SMNVEV (reference sequence). Trimming took 5 bases from V and 0 from J, leaving 6 bases between them. This CDR3 has 13 amino acids. The CDR3 DNA is TGTGCCAGCAGTCGCGCTAGCACAGATACGCAGTATTTT. Translating gives CASSRASTDTQYF.

V and J are TRBV7-9 and TRBJ2-5; TRBD1 agrees at 9 bases. Germline lookup yields CDR1 SEHNR and CDR2 FQNEAQ (reference sequence). J gave up 2 bases and V 1 base, and 5 bases lay outside the gene matches. The CDR3 contains 16 residues. CDR3 bases: TGTGCCAGCAGCTTAGACAGGGGGCGCAGGCAAGAGACCCAGTACTTC. Translating gives CASSLDRGRRQETQYF.

The genes are TRBV7-9 and TRBJ2-1, with unresolved D. V gave up 2 bases and J gave up 5 bases, with 10 bases separating them. The length of the CDR3 is 14 residues. Looked up from germline, CDR1 is SEHNR and CDR2 is FQNEAQ (reference sequence). CDR3 in amino acids: CASSLRDGNNEQFF. The CDR3 bases are TGTGCCAGCAGCTTACGCGACGGAAACAATGAGCAGTTCTTC. Full variable domain (outside the CDR3, taken from reference TRBV7-9 and TRBJ2-1): DTGVSQNPRHKITKRGQNVTFRCDPISEHNRLYWYRQTLGQGPEFLTYFQNEAQLEKSRLLSDRFSAERPKGSFSTLEIQRTEQGDSAMYLCASSLRDGNNEQFFGPGTRLTVL.

CDR3 in amino acids: CATTAGGGHQPQHF. The CDR3 DNA is TGTGCCACCACGGCTGGGGGGGGCCATCAGCCCCAGCATTTT. This chain connects TRBV19 to TRBJ1-5; a possible D gene is TRBD1 (6 bases). Germline V CDR1 and CDR2: LNHDA, SQIVND (reference sequence). The CDR3 loop spans 14 amino acids. The V end lost 10 bases, the J end lost 5 bases, and 18 bases lay between the germline ends.